The T cell receptor beta chain described here comes from a study of blood T cells in healthy people across ages. A J-beta primer mix and a sample-barcoded 5' primer were used in a second PCR of roughly 7 to 12 cycles. Each CDR3 protein gets one entry after TCRdb re-called the 5' RACE reads with MiXCR. Found here are around 800,000 distinct CDR3 sequences, about half of them singletons; the top ten hold roughly 20%. As to this clonotype: Its specificity is unknown.

Findings and caveats of the study: Naive T cell percentage strongly correlated with TCR beta diversity.

Per sample, extraction of total RNA gave at least 5 micrograms in every case. The germline gives CDR1 SGHRS, CDR2 YFSETQ. The CDR3 is made up of 16 amino acids. Trimming pared 4 bases from V and 1 base from J, leaving 17 bases between. The chain uses TRBV5-1 and TRBJ1-1; TRBD1 is a possible D gene (6 bases). Sequenced: blood. The clonotype was recovered from an older man in good health. DNA of the CDR3: TGCGCCAGCAGCCCGGGGGGGGCTAGGCCGAACACTGAAGCTTTCTTT. Translation gives CASSPGGARPNTEAFF. Full variable domain (rest looked up from reference TRBV5-1 and TRBJ1-1): KAGVTQTPRYLIKTRGQQVTLSCSPISGHRSVSWYQQTPGQGLQFLFEYFSETQRNKGNFPGRFSGRQFSNSRSEMNVSTLELGDSALYLCASSPGGARPNTEAFFGQGTRLTVV.